Sequencing of this T cell receptor (beta chain) was carried out in a study of T cells in Graves' hyperthyroidism and ophthalmopathy. On the study more broadly: Peripheral blood was drawn at first diagnosis, prior to all treatment. Overall study results and limits: Within blood appeared most thyroid clonotypes that had expanded above 0.001.

The CDR3 runs to 13 residues. The V gene's germline CDR1 is SGHRS and CDR2 YFSETQ. In this sample, this clonotype turned up many times. Antigen specificity is unknown. Sequence at one end of the junction differs from germline and may be a read error. Graves' hyperthyroidism is called stable when ophthalmopathy does not progress within 18 months. The source material, RNA transcripts, was used to amplify TCR beta CDR3 regions. RT-PCR in the first round (using the HTBI primer set) targeted the TCR CDR3. TCRdb re-called the multiplex PCR reads with MiXCR, one entry per CDR3 protein. The sample consists of roughly 380,000 distinct CDR3 sequences, approximately 14% of them appearing once.

The origin of this receptor is a woman between 55 and 75 years old with Graves' hyperthyroidism. The chain combines TRBV5-1 with TRBJ2-1, with D possibly matching TRBD1 (6 bases). The material sequenced was blood. CDR3 in amino acids: CASSLGQYNEQFF. The CDR3 coding sequence is TGTGCCAGCAGCTTAGGACAGTACAATGAGCAGTTCTTC.